A single sample gave rise to the 30 T cell receptor beta chains below, sequenced in a study of T cells after yellow fever vaccination. TCRdb fed the 5' RACE reads into MiXCR, producing one record per CDR3 protein. The table has 500,000 to 650,000 distinct CDR3 sequences, about 17% seen once; the top ten hold approximately 15%. This specimen consisted of PBMCs, obtained around 5 days after the first yellow fever vaccination. These receptors were obtained from a man between 18 and 29 years old who received the YFV17D yellow fever vaccine.

The chain uses TRBV5-1 and TRBJ2-5, with TRBD1 as a possible D gene (5 bases). The V end was cut by 0 bases, the J end by 1 base, with 13 bases between. Germline CDR1 SGHRS, CDR2 YFSETQ. This CDR3 region has 16 residues. DNA for the CDR3: TGCGCCAGCAGCTTGGGACCCCTTGGGGCCCAAGAGACCCAGTACTTC. Translation gives CASSLGPLGAQETQYF. Filled out from reference TRBV5-1 and TRBJ2-5, the complete variable domain reads KAGVTQTPRYLIKTRGQQVTLSCSPISGHRSVSWYQQTPGQGLQFLFEYFSETQRNKGNFPGRFSGRQFSNSRSEMNVSTLELGDSALYLCASSLGPLGAQETQYFGPGTRLLVL.

In this sample, this clonotype turned up many times. The chain couples TRBV4-2 to TRBJ1-6; 7 nucleotides match TRBD1. Losses at the gene ends were 2 bases for V and 9 bases for J; bases not matched to a gene: 10. In germline, CDR1 is LGHNA, CDR2 YNFKEQ. The CDR3 runs to 16 residues. CDR3 DNA: TGTGCCAGCAGCCAATTGGGACAGCTGTCTAGTTCACCCCTCCACTTT. Amino acid sequence: CASSQLGQLSSSPLHF.

The chain carries TRBV6-2 or TRBV6-3 and TRBJ2-1, with 9 bases that match TRBD2. Trimming took 3 bases from V and 6 from J; bases not matched to a gene: 9. Germline V gene sequence: CDR1 MNHEY, CDR2 SVGEGT. This CDR3 contains 16 residues. CDR3 protein: CASSYLAGSSGNEQFF. The CDR3 nucleotides are TGTGCCAGCAGTTATCTAGCGGGGAGCTCCGGCAATGAGCAGTTCTTC.

The chain combines TRBV11-1 with TRBJ2-1; TRBD1 agrees at 7 bases. Trimming took 5 bases from V and 5 from J; bases not matched to a gene: 18. Germline assignment: CDR1 SGHAT and CDR2 FQDESV (reference sequence). This CDR3 has 18 amino acids. CDR3 DNA sequence: TGTGCCAGCAGCCCACCCCCCACGACAGGGTCCCTTCACAATGAGCAGTTCTTC. Its translation: CASSPPPTTGSLHNEQFF.

This sequence joins TRBV5-1 and TRBJ2-2; D gene ambiguous. V shed 2 bases and J shed 1 base, with 12 bases lying between them. In germline, CDR1 is SGHRS, CDR2 YFSETQ. This CDR3 spans 16 amino acids. The CDR3 region is CASSFFGPGNTGELFF. The CDR3 DNA sequence: TGCGCCAGCAGCTTTTTTGGTCCGGGGAACACCGGGGAGCTGTTTTTT.

This clonotype was seen a handful of times. The chain links TRBV30 to TRBJ2-3; D tentatively fits TRBD1 or TRBD2 (6 bases each). V lost 4 bases and J lost 5, with 13 bases in between. The length of the CDR3 is 13 residues. Per germline, CDR1 GTSNPN and CDR2 SVGIG (reference sequence). CDR3 bases: TGTGCCTGGAATAACGGGGGACAAGATACGCAGTATTTT. It encodes CAWNNGGQDTQYF.

This clonotype has a count of ten or more. The genes are TRBV6-1 and TRBJ2-3, with TRBD1 matching 9 bases. The CDR3 contains 14 residues. Germline lookup yields CDR1 MNHNS and CDR2 SASEGT. Germline trimming cut 8 bases from V and 4 bases from J; bases unmatched to any gene: 7. DNA for the CDR3: TGTGCCAGCGGCTCGGGACAGGGATCAGATACGCAGTATTTT. Protein: CASGSGQGSDTQYF.

The chain employs TRBV7-8 and TRBJ2-3; D remains ambiguous. Trimming pared 0 bases from V and 6 bases from J, leaving 10 bases between. This CDR3 has 14 residues. CDR1 and CDR2 from the germline V gene are SGHVS and FQNEAQ. The CDR3 DNA is TGTGCCAGCAGCTTAGCCTACCCGGCCGATACGCAGTATTTT. It specifies CASSLAYPADTQYF.

The V and J genes are TRBV5-5 and TRBJ1-2; tentatively, D is TRBD1 (6 bases). Germline V gene sequence: CDR1 SGHKS, CDR2 YYEKEE (reference sequence). Trimming took off 0 bases at V and 0 bases at J, with 12 bases between the two ends. CDR3 length: 16 amino acids. CDR3 coding DNA: TGTGCCAGCAGCTTGGGGGACACCATAGCTAACTATGGCTACACCTTC. Its protein is CASSLGDTIANYGYTF.

The V and J genes are TRBV29-1 and TRBJ1-5; D ambiguous. The CDR3 totals 13 residues. Germline CDR1 is SQVTM and CDR2 is ANQGSEA. Trimming removed 4 bases at V and 7 bases at J, with 14 bases between. CDR3 in amino acids: CSVGEGLRQPQHF. The CDR3 region has the DNA TGCAGCGTTGGGGAAGGGTTGCGGCAGCCCCAGCATTTT. The whole variable domain, filled in from reference TRBV29-1 and TRBJ1-5, reads SAVISQKPSRDICQRGTSLTIQCQVDSQVTMMFWYRQQPGQSLTLIATANQGSEATYESGFVIDKFPISRPNLTFSTLTVSNMSPEDSSIYLCSVGEGLRQPQHFGDGTRLSIL.

V and J are TRBV5-5 and TRBJ2-1, with 10 bases matching TRBD1. Germline CDR1 SGHKS, CDR2 YYEKEE (reference sequence). The CDR3 length is 17 residues. The J segment lost 7 bases and the V segment lost 2 bases, leaving 12 bases of the junction unmatched. The CDR3 nucleotides are TGTGCCAGCAGCTTTCGATTGAGACAGGGGGCATGGAATGAGCAGTTCTTC. Protein: CASSFRLRQGAWNEQFF. The complete variable domain, with remaining parts taken from reference TRBV5-5 and TRBJ2-1, reads DAGVTQSPTHLIKTRGQQVTLRCSPISGHKSVSWYQQVLGQGPQFIFQYYEKEERGRGNFPDRFSARQFPNYSSELNVNALLLGDSALYLCASSFRLRQGAWNEQFFGPGTRLTVL.

In its sample, this clonotype was seen a few times. The gene calls are TRBV7-9 and TRBJ1-6; a possible D gene is TRBD1 (6 bases). Germline lookup yields CDR1 SEHNR and CDR2 FQNEAQ (reference sequence). Trimming cost V 9 bases and J 6 bases, with 12 bases left between them. The CDR3 has 13 residues. CDR3 region: CASRDKPNSPLHF. CDR3 DNA: TGTGCCAGTCGGGACAAGCCTAATTCACCCCTCCACTTT. Looking up the rest from reference TRBV7-9 and TRBJ1-6 gives the full variable domain: DTGVSQNPRHKITKRGQNVTFRCDPISEHNRLYWYRQTLGQGPEFLTYFQNEAQLEKSRLLSDRFSAERPKGSFSTLEIQRTEQGDSAMYLCASRDKPNSPLHFGNGTRLTVT.

This clonotype showed up just a few times. The V gene is TRBV6-1, the J gene TRBJ1-2; D gene unclear. Germline loops: CDR1 MNHNS, CDR2 SASEGT. The CDR3 has 13 residues. V was pared by 6 bases and J by 4 bases, with 12 bases between. The CDR3 nucleotides are TGTGCCAGCAGGGTCGCAGCAAGCTATGGCTACACCTTC. Translation: CASRVAASYGYTF.

A few counts support this clonotype. This chain uses TRBV6-1 with TRBJ2-2, with a tentative D call TRBD2 (5 bases). Trimming shortened V by 5 bases and J by 5 bases, and 12 bases separated the two germline ends. CDR1 and CDR2 from the germline V gene are MNHNS and SASEGT. The CDR3 is 14 amino acids. CDR3 bases: TGTGCCAGCAGTAGGCTAGCTAGGACCGGGGAGCTGTTTTTT. Protein sequence: CASSRLARTGELFF.

The sample holds a few counts of this clonotype. The chain employs TRBV20-1 and TRBJ1-3; D unclear. CDR1 is DFQATT, CDR2 SNEGSKA, per germline (reference sequence). The CDR3 contains 12 residues. V was clipped by 6 bases and J by 0 bases, with 6 bases between them. The CDR3 nucleotides are TGCAGTGCACAGCTCTCTGGAAACACCATATATTTT. This translates into CSAQLSGNTIYF.

This clonotype was seen a handful of times. The rearrangement joins TRBV18 to TRBJ2-7; D is ambiguous. The V gene's germline CDR1 is KGHSH and CDR2 LQKENI. The V gene lost 2 bases and the J gene lost 2 bases, with 13 bases spanning the gap. The CDR3 has 15 residues. The CDR3 sequence: CASSPTGRTTYEQYV. For the CDR3, the DNA is TGTGCCAGCTCACCAACGGGCCGTACAACCTACGAGCAGTACGTC.

The gene calls are TRBV11-3 and TRBJ1-6, with D unresolved. This CDR3 region has 13 residues. V lost 3 bases and J lost 8, with 8 bases in between. CDR1 SGHNT and CDR2 YENEEA come from the germline V gene. In nucleotides, the CDR3 is TGTGCCAGCAGCTTGACGGTGTATTCACCCCTCCACTTT. Translated: CASSLTVYSPLHF.

The chain recombines TRBV29-1 with TRBJ1-1; D ambiguous. There are 12 residues in the CDR3. With 5 bases removed from V and 4 bases from J, the gap between germline ends came to 11 bases. Germline V lookup: CDR1 SQVTM, CDR2 ANQGSEA. The chain's CDR3 is CSVLVLGTEAFF. CDR3 DNA: TGCAGCGTTTTGGTCCTTGGCACTGAAGCTTTCTTT.

This chain links TRBV11-1 with TRBJ2-6; 10 bases agree with TRBD1. J gave up 4 bases and V 10 bases, and 22 bases lay outside the gene matches. Germline CDR1 is SGHAT and CDR2 is FQDESV (reference sequence). The CDR3 consists of 20 residues. The CDR3 loop reads CAILSRSGTGAMKGANVLTF. As DNA, the CDR3 is TGTGCCATTCTCTCGCGTTCCGGGACAGGGGCGATGAAGGGGGCCAACGTCCTGACTTTC.

In its sample, this clonotype was seen a few times. The J gene is TRBJ1-5, the V gene TRBV18, with D unresolved. The germline gives CDR1 KGHSH, CDR2 LQKENI. CDR3 size: 14 residues. V was cut by 2 bases and J by 2 bases, with 7 bases left in between. CDR3 loop: CASSPGYGNQPQHF. CDR3 in DNA: TGTGCCAGCTCACCAGGGTACGGCAATCAGCCCCAGCATTTT.

The chain links TRBV5-1 to TRBJ2-5; no definite D call. V was trimmed by 0 bases and J by 3 bases, leaving 9 bases between them. Per germline, CDR1 SGHRS and CDR2 YFSETQ. The CDR3 length is 14 residues. CDR3 DNA: TGCGCCAGCAGCTTGGGTGGAATTAAAGAGACCCAGTACTTC. Protein: CASSLGGIKETQYF.

This chain uses TRBV20-1 with TRBJ1-5; D gene ambiguous. The CDR3 has 13 residues. The V end was cut by 3 bases, the J end by 9 bases, with 15 bases between. Germline assignment: CDR1 DFQATT and CDR2 SNEGSKA (reference sequence). CDR3 sequence reads: CSARLQLGGPQHF. The CDR3 DNA reads as TGCAGTGCTAGGTTACAGTTGGGTGGGCCCCAGCATTTT.

This clonotype came up a few times. CDR3 protein: CASSTSGAPYGYTF. CDR3 DNA sequence: TGTGCCAGCAGTACGTCCGGGGCCCCCTATGGCTACACCTTC. V is TRBV6-1 and J is TRBJ1-2; a possible D gene is TRBD1 (5 bases). This CDR3 contains 14 residues. The V and J ends lost 5 bases and 4 bases respectively, with 14 bases between them. Germline CDR1 and CDR2: MNHNS and SASEGT.

This clonotype was counted between two and nine times. V and J are TRBV24-1 and TRBJ2-1; unclear D gene. Deletions cut 2 bases from V and 12 bases from J, with 10 bases between. CDR3 length: 12 amino acids. Per germline, CDR1 KGHDR and CDR2 SFDVKD. CDR3 DNA: TGTGCCACCAGTGATTATGCTTTCGGGCAGTTCTTC. Translated: CATSDYAFGQFF.

This clonotype was detected a few times. The rearrangement links TRBV7-9 to TRBJ1-1, with 7 bases fitting TRBD1. In germline, CDR1 is SEHNR, CDR2 FQNEAQ (reference sequence). The CDR3 covers 15 residues. With 4 bases clipped from V and 4 bases from J, the junction kept 9 bases outside the gene matches. The CDR3 region has the DNA TGTGCCAGCAGCTGGGGCAGGGGGAGATCCACTGAAGCTTTCTTT. It encodes CASSWGRGRSTEAFF. The full variable domain, rest sourced from reference TRBV7-9 and TRBJ1-1, is DTGVSQNPRHKITKRGQNVTFRCDPISEHNRLYWYRQTLGQGPEFLTYFQNEAQLEKSRLLSDRFSAERPKGSFSTLEIQRTEQGDSAMYLCASSWGRGRSTEAFFGQGTRLTVV.

The chain recombines TRBV7-9 with TRBJ2-3, with 9 bases lining up with TRBD2. Per the germline V gene, CDR1 is SEHNR and CDR2 is FQNEAQ (reference sequence). The CDR3 runs to 17 residues. Trimming at V came to 1 base and at J to 1 base, leaving 6 bases not matched to a gene. The CDR3 reads CASSLGSGGGGTDTQYF. CDR3 coding DNA: TGTGCCAGCAGCTTAGGATCGGGCGGGGGGGGCACAGATACGCAGTATTTT.

This sequence joins TRBV4-1 and TRBJ2-5; D is uncertain. V dropped 2 bases and J dropped 6 bases, with 10 bases sitting between them. In germline, CDR1 is MGHRA, CDR2 YSYEKL. The CDR3 length is 13 residues. CDR3 DNA: TGCGCCAGCAGCCAACTAGGATTGAAGACCCAGTACTTC. Its translation: CASSQLGLKTQYF.

This clonotype appeared a single time. The CDR3 spells CASSLGFGDNEQFF. As DNA, the CDR3 is TGTGCCAGCAGCTTAGGATTCGGTGACAATGAGCAGTTCTTC. V is TRBV7-9 and J is TRBJ2-1; no definite D call. The CDR3 length is 14 residues. V was clipped by 1 base and J by 5 bases, with 9 bases between them. Germline CDR1 and CDR2: SEHNR and FQNEAQ (reference sequence). Looking up the rest from reference TRBV7-9 and TRBJ2-1 gives the full variable domain: DTGVSQNPRHKITKRGQNVTFRCDPISEHNRLYWYRQTLGQGPEFLTYFQNEAQLEKSRLLSDRFSAERPKGSFSTLEIQRTEQGDSAMYLCASSLGFGDNEQFFGPGTRLTVL.

This clonotype was seen only a few times. The chain has TRBV7-9 and TRBJ2-3; D is possibly TRBD1 or TRBD2 (6 bases each). Germline values: CDR1 SEHNR, CDR2 FQNEAQ (reference sequence). There are 16 residues in the CDR3. V gave up 5 bases and J gave up 2 bases, with 17 bases separating them. CDR3 sequence (DNA): TGTGCCAGCAGCGCACTTCGGGGGCGCGACACAGATACGCAGTATTTT. This encodes CASSALRGRDTDTQYF.

The chain employs TRBV7-8 and TRBJ2-1; no reliable D call. The germline V gene has CDR1 SGHVS and CDR2 FQNEAQ. The ends were cut back, 2 bases at V and 0 bases at J, with 14 bases in the middle. The CDR3 runs to 17 residues. The CDR3 coding sequence is TGTGCCAGCAGCTTACGTCGGACCCAGAGCTCCTACAATGAGCAGTTCTTC. Protein product: CASSLRRTQSSYNEQFF.